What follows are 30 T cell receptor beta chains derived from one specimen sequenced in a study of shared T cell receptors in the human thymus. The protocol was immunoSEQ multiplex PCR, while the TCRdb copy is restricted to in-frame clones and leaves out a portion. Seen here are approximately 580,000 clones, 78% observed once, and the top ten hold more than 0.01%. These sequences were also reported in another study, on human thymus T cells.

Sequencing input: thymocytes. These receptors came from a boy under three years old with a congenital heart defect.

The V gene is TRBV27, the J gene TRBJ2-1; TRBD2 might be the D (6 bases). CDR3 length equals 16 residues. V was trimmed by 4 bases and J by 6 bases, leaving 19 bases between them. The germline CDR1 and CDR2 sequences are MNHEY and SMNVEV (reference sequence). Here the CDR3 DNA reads TGTGCCAGCAGTTCGAGGGTGGCTAGCGCCCTCAATGAGCAGTTCTTC. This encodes CASSSRVASALNEQFF.

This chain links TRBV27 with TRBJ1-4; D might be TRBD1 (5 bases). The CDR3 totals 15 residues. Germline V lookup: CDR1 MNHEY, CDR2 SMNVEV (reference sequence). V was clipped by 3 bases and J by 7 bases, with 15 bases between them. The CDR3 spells CASSFGAPQGEKLFF. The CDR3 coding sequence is TGTGCCAGCAGTTTTGGGGCACCCCAGGGTGAAAAACTGTTTTTT.

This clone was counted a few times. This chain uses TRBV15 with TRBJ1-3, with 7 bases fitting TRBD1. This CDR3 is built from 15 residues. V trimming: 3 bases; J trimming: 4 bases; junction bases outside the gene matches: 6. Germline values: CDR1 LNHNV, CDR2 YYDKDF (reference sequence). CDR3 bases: TGTGCCACCAGCAGGAGTTCGGGACAGGGAAACACCATATATTTT. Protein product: CATSRSSGQGNTIYF.

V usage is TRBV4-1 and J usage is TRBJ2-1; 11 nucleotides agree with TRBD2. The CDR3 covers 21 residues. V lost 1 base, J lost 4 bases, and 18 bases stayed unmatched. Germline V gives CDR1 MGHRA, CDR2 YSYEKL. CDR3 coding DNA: TGCGCCAGCAGCCAAGTTCGGCTATTGGCTAGCGGGAGGTTCGGATACAATGAGCAGTTCTTC. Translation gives CASSQVRLLASGRFGYNEQFF.

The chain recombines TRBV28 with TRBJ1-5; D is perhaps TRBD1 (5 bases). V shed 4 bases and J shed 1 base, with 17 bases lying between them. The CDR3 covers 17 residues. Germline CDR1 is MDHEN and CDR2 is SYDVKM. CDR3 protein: CASSSPARGWSNQPQHF. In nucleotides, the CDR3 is TGTGCCAGCAGTTCTCCCGCCCGGGGGTGGAGCAATCAGCCCCAGCATTTT.

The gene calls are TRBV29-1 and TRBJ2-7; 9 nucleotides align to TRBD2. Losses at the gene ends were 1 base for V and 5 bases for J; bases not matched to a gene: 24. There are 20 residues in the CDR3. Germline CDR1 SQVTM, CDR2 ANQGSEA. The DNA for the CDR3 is TGCAGCGTTGAAGCGTTTCCGGGGGGCTCGGGGCGGGAGGGCCGGGACGAGCAGTACTTC. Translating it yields CSVEAFPGGSGREGRDEQYF.

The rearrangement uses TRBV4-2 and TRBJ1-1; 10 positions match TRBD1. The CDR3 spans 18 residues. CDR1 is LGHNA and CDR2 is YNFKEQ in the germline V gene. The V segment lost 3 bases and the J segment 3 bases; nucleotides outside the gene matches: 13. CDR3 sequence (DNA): TGTGCCAGCAGCCATGATCCGGGACAGGGGTTGGCGTACACTGAAGCTTTCTTT. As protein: CASSHDPGQGLAYTEAFF.

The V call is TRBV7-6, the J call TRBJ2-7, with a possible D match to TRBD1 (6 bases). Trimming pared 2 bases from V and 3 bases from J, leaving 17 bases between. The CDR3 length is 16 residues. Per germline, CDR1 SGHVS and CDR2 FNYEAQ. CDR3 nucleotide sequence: TGTGCCAGCAGCTTAAGGGATGGGGGCGCTGGCTACGAGCAGTACTTC. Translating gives CASSLRDGGAGYEQYF.

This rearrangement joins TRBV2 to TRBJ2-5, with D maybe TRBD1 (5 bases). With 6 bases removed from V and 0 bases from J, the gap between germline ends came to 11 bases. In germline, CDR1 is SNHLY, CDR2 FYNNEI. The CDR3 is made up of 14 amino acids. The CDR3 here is CASRDIQYQETQYF. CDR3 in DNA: TGTGCCAGCAGGGACATACAGTACCAAGAGACCCAGTACTTC. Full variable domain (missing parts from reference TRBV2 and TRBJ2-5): EPEVTQTPSHQVTQMGQEVILRCVPISNHLYFYWYRQILGQKVEFLVSFYNNEISEKSEIFDDQFSVERPDGSNFTLKIRSTKLEDSAMYFCASRDIQYQETQYFGPGTRLLVL.

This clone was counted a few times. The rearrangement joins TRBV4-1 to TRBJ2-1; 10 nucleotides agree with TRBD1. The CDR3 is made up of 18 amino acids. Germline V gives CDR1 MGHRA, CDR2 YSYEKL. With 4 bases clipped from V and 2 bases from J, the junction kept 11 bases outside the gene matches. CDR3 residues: CASSRCWLTGGPYNEQFF. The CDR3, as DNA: TGCGCCAGCAGCCGTTGTTGGTTGACAGGGGGCCCCTACAATGAGCAGTTCTTC.

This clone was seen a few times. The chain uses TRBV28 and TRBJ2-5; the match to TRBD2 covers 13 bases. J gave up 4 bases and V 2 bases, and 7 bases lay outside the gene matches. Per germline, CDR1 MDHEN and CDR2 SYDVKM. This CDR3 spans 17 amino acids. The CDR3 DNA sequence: TGTGCCAGCAGTTTAAAGACTAGCGGGGGGAGAGGAGAGACCCAGTACTTC. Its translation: CASSLKTSGGRGETQYF. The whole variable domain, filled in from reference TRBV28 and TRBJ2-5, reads DVKVTQSSRYLVKRTGEKVFLECVQDMDHENMFWYRQDPGLGLRLIYFSYDVKMKEKGDIPEGYSVSREKKERFSLILESASTNQTSMYLCASSLKTSGGRGETQYFGPGTRLLVL.

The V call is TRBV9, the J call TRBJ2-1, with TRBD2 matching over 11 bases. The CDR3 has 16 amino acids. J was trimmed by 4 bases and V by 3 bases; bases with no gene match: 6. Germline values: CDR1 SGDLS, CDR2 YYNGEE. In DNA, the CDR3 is TGTGCCAGCAGCGCGATCCTAGCGGGAGGTTACAATGAGCAGTTCTTC. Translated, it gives CASSAILAGGYNEQFF. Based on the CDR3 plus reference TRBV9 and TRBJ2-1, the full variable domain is DSGVTQTPKHLITATGQRVTLRCSPRSGDLSVYWYQQSLDQGLQFLIQYYNGEERAKGNILERFSAQQFPDLHSELNLSSLELGDSALYFCASSAILAGGYNEQFFGPGTRLTVL.

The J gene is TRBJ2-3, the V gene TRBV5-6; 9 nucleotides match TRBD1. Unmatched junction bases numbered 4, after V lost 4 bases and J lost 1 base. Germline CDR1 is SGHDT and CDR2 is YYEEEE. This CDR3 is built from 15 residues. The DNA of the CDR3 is TGTGCCAGCAGCACCCGGGACAGGGGCACAGATACGCAGTATTTT. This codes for CASSTRDRGTDTQYF.

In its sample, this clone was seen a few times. CDR3 protein: CATLGGFSNQPQHF. In DNA form, the CDR3 reads TGTGCCACCCTTGGGGGGTTCAGCAATCAGCCCCAGCATTTT. The chain has TRBV9 and TRBJ1-5; possible D gene TRBD1, 5 bases. The CDR3 is 14 residues long. The V end lost 9 bases, the J end lost 1 base, and 14 bases lay between the germline ends. Germline loops: CDR1 SGDLS, CDR2 YYNGEE.

The CDR3 DNA reads TGTGCCAGCAGCCATACCGGGACTAGCTCCTACAATGAGCAGTTCTTC. Amino acids: CASSHTGTSSYNEQFF. The V gene is TRBV4-2, the J gene TRBJ2-1; 8 positions match TRBD2. The CDR3 extends over 16 amino acids. After removal of 3 bases from V and 0 bases from J, the junction contained 4 bases not matched to a gene. Germline V gene sequence: CDR1 LGHNA, CDR2 YNFKEQ.

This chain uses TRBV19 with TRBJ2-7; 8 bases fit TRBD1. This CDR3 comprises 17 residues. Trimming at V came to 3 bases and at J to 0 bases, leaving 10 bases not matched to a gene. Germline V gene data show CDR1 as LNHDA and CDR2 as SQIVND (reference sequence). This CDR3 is CASSMGRNRGCSYEQYF. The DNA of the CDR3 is TGTGCCAGTAGTATGGGAAGGAACAGGGGGTGCTCCTACGAGCAGTACTTC. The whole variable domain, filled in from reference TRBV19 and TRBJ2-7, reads DGGITQSPKYLFRKEGQNVTLSCEQNLNHDAMYWYRQDPGQGLRLIYYSQIVNDFQKGDIAEGYSVSREKKESFPLTVTSAQKNPTAFYLCASSMGRNRGCSYEQYFGPGTRLTVT.

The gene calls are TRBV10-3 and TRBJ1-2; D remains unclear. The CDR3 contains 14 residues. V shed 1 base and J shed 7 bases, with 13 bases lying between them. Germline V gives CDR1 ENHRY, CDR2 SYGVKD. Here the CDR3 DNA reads TGTGCCATCAGTGAGTTAGAGGGATATCGTGGCTACACCTTC. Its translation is CAISELEGYRGYTF.

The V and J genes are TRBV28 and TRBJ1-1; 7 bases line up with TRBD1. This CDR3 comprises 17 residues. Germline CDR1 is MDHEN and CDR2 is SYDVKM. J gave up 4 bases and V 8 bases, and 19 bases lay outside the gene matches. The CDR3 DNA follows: TGTGCCAGCCTGACAGGGCCCGGGGTCGGGTCTGGCACTGAAGCTTTCTTT. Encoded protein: CASLTGPGVGSGTEAFF.

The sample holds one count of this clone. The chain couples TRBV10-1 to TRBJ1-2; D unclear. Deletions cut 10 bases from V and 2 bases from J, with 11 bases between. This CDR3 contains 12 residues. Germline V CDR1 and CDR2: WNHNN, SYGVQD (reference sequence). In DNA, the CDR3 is TGCGCCACCCAGGAGGAGAACTATGGCTACACCTTC. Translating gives CATQEENYGYTF.

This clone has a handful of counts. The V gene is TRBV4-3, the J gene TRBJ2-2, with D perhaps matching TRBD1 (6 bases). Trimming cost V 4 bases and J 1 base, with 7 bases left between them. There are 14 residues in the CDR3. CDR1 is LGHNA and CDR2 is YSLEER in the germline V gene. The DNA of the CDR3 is TGCGCCAGCAGCCGACAGGTGAACACCGGGGAGCTGTTTTTT. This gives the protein CASSRQVNTGELFF.

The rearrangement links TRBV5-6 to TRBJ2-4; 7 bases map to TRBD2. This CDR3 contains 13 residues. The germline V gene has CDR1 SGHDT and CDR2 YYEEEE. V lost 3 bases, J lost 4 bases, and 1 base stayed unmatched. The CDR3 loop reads CASSWGGKNIQYF. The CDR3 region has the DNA TGTGCCAGCAGCTGGGGGGGGAAAAACATTCAGTACTTC.

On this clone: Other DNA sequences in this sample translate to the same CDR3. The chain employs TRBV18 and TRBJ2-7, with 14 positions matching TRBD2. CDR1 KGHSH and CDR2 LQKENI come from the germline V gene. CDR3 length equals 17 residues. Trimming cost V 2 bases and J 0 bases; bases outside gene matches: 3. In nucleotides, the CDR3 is TGTGCCAGCTCACCAGGACTAGCGGGAGGTAGCTCCTACGAGCAGTACTTC. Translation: CASSPGLAGGSSYEQYF.

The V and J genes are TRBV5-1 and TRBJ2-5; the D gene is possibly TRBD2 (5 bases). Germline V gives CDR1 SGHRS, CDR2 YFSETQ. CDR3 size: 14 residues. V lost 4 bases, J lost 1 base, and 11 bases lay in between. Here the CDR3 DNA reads TGCGCCAGCAGCCTAAGTAGCGCCCAAGAGACCCAGTACTTC. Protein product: CASSLSSAQETQYF.

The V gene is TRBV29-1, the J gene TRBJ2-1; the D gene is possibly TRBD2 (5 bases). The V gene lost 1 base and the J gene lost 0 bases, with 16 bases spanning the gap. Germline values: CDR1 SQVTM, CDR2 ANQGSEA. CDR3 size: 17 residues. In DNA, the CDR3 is TGCAGCGTTGAAGTCACACCCGGGATGAGCTCCTACAATGAGCAGTTCTTC. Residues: CSVEVTPGMSSYNEQFF.

The CDR3 sequence: CASLGNTEAFF. The CDR3, as DNA: TGTGCCAGCCTAGGAAACACTGAAGCTTTCTTT. This chain links TRBV28 with TRBJ1-1; D not certain. V was clipped by 8 bases and J by 2 bases, with 6 bases between them. This CDR3 comprises 11 residues. Germline V gives CDR1 MDHEN, CDR2 SYDVKM. The whole variable domain, filled in from reference TRBV28 and TRBJ1-1, reads DVKVTQSSRYLVKRTGEKVFLECVQDMDHENMFWYRQDPGLGLRLIYFSYDVKMKEKGDIPEGYSVSREKKERFSLILESASTNQTSMYLCASLGNTEAFFGQGTRLTVV.

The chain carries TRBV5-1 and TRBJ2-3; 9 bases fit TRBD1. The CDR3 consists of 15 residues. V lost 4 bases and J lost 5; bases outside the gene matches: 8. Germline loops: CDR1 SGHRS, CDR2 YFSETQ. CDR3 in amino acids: CASSLGQGIGDTQYF. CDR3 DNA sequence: TGCGCCAGCAGCCTAGGACAGGGGATCGGAGATACGCAGTATTTT.

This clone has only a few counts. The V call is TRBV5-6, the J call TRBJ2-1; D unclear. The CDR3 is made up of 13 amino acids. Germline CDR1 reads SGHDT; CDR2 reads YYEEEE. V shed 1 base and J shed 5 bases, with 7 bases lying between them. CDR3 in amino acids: CASSLSGDNEQFF. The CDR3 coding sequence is TGTGCCAGCAGCTTGTCCGGAGACAATGAGCAGTTCTTC.

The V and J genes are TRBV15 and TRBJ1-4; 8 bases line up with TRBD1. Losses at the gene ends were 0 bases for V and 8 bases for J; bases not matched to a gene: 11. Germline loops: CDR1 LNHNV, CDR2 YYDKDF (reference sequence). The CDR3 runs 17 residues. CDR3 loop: CATSRERETGENEKLFF. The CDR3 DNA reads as TGTGCCACCAGCAGAGAGAGGGAGACAGGGGAGAACGAAAAACTGTTTTTT.

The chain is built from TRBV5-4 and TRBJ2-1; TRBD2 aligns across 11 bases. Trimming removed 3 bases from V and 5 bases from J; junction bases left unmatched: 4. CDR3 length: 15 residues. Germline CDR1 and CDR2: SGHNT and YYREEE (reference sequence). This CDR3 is CASSCSGRDNNEQFF. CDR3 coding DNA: TGTGCCAGCAGCTGTAGCGGGAGGGATAACAATGAGCAGTTCTTC.

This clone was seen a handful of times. Here the CDR3 DNA reads TGTGCCAGCTCGACTAGCGGGACCGATGAGCAGTTCTTC. This sequence encodes CASSTSGTDEQFF. The chain joins TRBV6-6 to TRBJ2-1; the match to TRBD2 covers 11 bases. J gave up 8 bases and V 8 bases, and 5 bases lay outside the gene matches. Germline-derived CDR1 and CDR2 are MNHNY and SVGAGI (reference sequence). The length of the CDR3 is 13 residues.